This T cell receptor beta chain was recorded in a study of Graves' ophthalmopathy and Graves' hyperthyroidism. This clonotype has just a few counts. RNA transcripts were the source from which TCR beta CDR3 regions were amplified. The first round was an RT-PCR with HTBI primers, and the second round was a multiplex PCR. One entry per CDR3 protein results from TCRdb running MiXCR on the multiplex PCR reads. Altogether fewer than 600,000 distinct CDR3 sequences are present, approximately 15% being singletons, with the ten largest covering 9.8%. V lost 3 bases, J lost 5 bases, and 13 bases lay in between. This CDR3 region has 14 residues. Germline V gene sequence: CDR1 SNHLY, CDR2 FYNNEI.

The genes are TRBV2 and TRBJ1-1; unclear D gene. The specimen sequenced was blood. This clonotype was obtained from a woman aged 25 to 45 with Graves' ophthalmopathy. CDR3 coding DNA: TGTGCCAGCAGTGACCTCGCTGCCGGAACTGAAGCTTTCTTT. As protein: CASSDLAAGTEAFF.